The T cell receptor (beta chain) under discussion was sequenced for a study of shared clonotypes between healthy human individuals. Study-wide background: A couple of women and a few men aged 18 to 49 served as donors.

Cells designated naive CD8 were CD45RO-negative and were positively selected for CCR7, with terminally differentiated effector memory CD45RA+ cells excluded. Roughly 210 ng DNA, approximately 30,000 T cell genomes, went into each sorted-subset replicate PCR. The authors' processing: Quality scores were absent from the junction-only immunoSEQ sequences, so filtering differed. TCRdb keeps only in-frame clones here, not all; method: immunoSEQ multiplex PCR. That table gives V, J and clone size, and the DNA gave D and trimming. Among some 1,900,000 clones, 85% to 95% were seen once, and the ten largest hold 1% to 1.5%. The sequencing sample was made of naive CD8+ T cells sorted from blood. The receptor's source is a man between 18 and 35 years old in good health.

The CDR3 DNA sequence: TGTGCCAGCAGTGAATTGGGGGGCAACATAGAAAAACTGTTTTTT. This encodes CASSELGGNIEKLFF. The V call is TRBV25-1, the J call TRBJ1-4; possibly TRBD1 for D (6 bases). CDR1 is MGHDK and CDR2 is SYGVNS in the germline V gene. V was pared by 1 base and J by 8 bases, with 14 bases between. The length of the CDR3 is 15 residues.